Presented here are 20 T cell receptor beta chains from one specimen sequenced in a study of Ad26.COV2.S vaccination and SARS-CoV-2 variants. Treatment noted: about 20 received Ad26.COV2.S at low or high dose, single or two shots; a few received placebo; per-sample allocation not given. Day 63 following the first vaccine or placebo injection was when the samples were taken. Clones were read by immunoSEQ multiplex PCR, and TCRdb kept only the in-frame ones, dropping some. The table records 240,000 or so clones, around nine tenths of them present only once. The sample here was peripheral blood, taken in a trial of Ad26.COV2.S vaccine versus placebo. These receptors were taken from a person aged 18-65 years who received the Ad26.COV2.S COVID-19 vaccine or a placebo.

This chain joins TRBV24-1 and TRBJ2-5, with a tentative D call TRBD1 (5 bases). The V and J ends lost 3 bases and 7 bases respectively, with 20 bases between them. The CDR3 extends over 16 amino acids. Germline V gives CDR1 KGHDR, CDR2 SFDVKD. The CDR3 DNA follows: TGTGCCACCAGTGATGAACCTCACAGGCGGCCCGGGACCCAGTACTTC. It is translated as CATSDEPHRRPGTQYF.

The CDR3 nucleotides are TGTGCCAGCAGTTATTCCGGGACAGGGGGCCCCCCTCAGTACTTC. Encoded protein: CASSYSGTGGPPQYF. The chain employs TRBV6-5 and TRBJ2-4, with 12 bases lining up with TRBD1. Germline V gene sequence: CDR1 MNHEY, CDR2 SVGAGI. Trimming cost V 3 bases and J 12 bases; bases outside gene matches: 9. The CDR3 contains 15 residues.

The chain combines TRBV5-5 with TRBJ2-7; 9 bases are shared with TRBD1. Trimming took 2 bases from V and 2 from J; bases not matched to a gene: 2. The CDR3 totals 14 residues. CDR1 and CDR2 from the germline V gene are SGHKS and YYEKEE (reference sequence). The CDR3 sequence: CASSLGTGPYEQYF. In DNA form, the CDR3 reads TGTGCCAGCAGCTTAGGGACAGGGCCCTACGAGCAGTACTTC.

The chain recombines TRBV5-1 with TRBJ2-5; maybe TRBD2 (6 bases). The CDR3 covers 16 residues. Germline values: CDR1 SGHRS, CDR2 YFSETQ. Trimming cost V 0 bases and J 8 bases, with 20 bases left between them. The CDR3 bases are TGCGCCAGCAGCTTGGATGAGGCGATCGCGGGGCACACCCAGTACTTC. It codes for CASSLDEAIAGHTQYF.

This clone was counted only a few times. The rearrangement links TRBV6-5 to TRBJ2-7; 8 bases are shared with TRBD1. With 2 bases clipped from V and 3 bases from J, the junction kept 9 bases outside the gene matches. This CDR3 region has 16 residues. Germline loops: CDR1 MNHEY, CDR2 SVGAGI. The CDR3 sequence: CASSYMRTGRYYEQYF. The CDR3 bases are TGTGCCAGCAGTTACATGAGGACAGGGAGATACTACGAGCAGTACTTC.

This chain joins TRBV28 and TRBJ2-3; D might be TRBD1 (5 bases). There are 13 residues in the CDR3. Germline CDR1 and CDR2: MDHEN and SYDVKM. Trimming removed 5 bases from V and 2 bases from J, with 8 bases in between. The CDR3 here is CASSGAVTDTQYF. CDR3 bases: TGTGCCAGCAGTGGGGCCGTCACAGATACGCAGTATTTT.

The chain is built from TRBV30 and TRBJ2-4, with TRBD1 identical over 9 bases. CDR1 and CDR2 from the germline V gene are GTSNPN and SVGIG (reference sequence). The CDR3 spans 12 residues. J lost 6 bases, V lost 5 bases, and 2 bases had no gene match. The CDR3 spells CAWGQGTNIQYF. The CDR3 nucleotides are TGTGCCTGGGGACAGGGGACAAACATTCAGTACTTC.

CDR3: CASSTAYRTIKRETYEQYF. CDR3 in DNA: TGTGCCAGCAGCACCGCTTACCGAACTATAAAGCGGGAGACCTACGAGCAGTACTTC. The V call is TRBV7-2, the J call TRBJ2-7; 8 nucleotides agree with TRBD2. After removal of 5 bases from V and 2 bases from J, the junction contained 20 bases not matched to a gene. The length of the CDR3 is 19 residues. Germline lookup yields CDR1 SGHTA and CDR2 FQGNSA.

The chain carries TRBV28 and TRBJ2-4; D gene ambiguous. The CDR3 covers 14 residues. Trimming took 0 bases from V and 1 from J, leaving 4 bases between them. Germline lookup yields CDR1 MDHEN and CDR2 SYDVKM. The CDR3 DNA reads as TGTGCCAGCAGTTTATGGGGGGCCAAAAACATTCAGTACTTC. Its protein product is CASSLWGAKNIQYF.

The chain carries TRBV29-1 and TRBJ2-2; D is perhaps TRBD2 (5 bases). The V end was cut by 3 bases, the J end by 1 base, with 9 bases between. The germline V gene has CDR1 SQVTM and CDR2 ANQGSEA. CDR3 length: 14 residues. CDR3 protein: CSVDPGRNTGELFF. For the CDR3, the DNA is TGCAGCGTTGACCCGGGGAGGAACACCGGGGAGCTGTTTTTT.

This sequence joins TRBV21-1 and TRBJ2-1; TRBD1 is the table's D call, not checked against the DNA. TRBV21-1 is described as a pseudogene. This CDR3 region has 16 residues. CDR3 amino acids: CASSKAALGAHNEQFF. The DNA of the CDR3 is TGTGCCAGCAGCAAAGCCGCGTTGGGGGCCCACAATGAGCAGTTCTTC.

V is TRBV27 and J is TRBJ2-7; 11 bases match TRBD2. Losses at the gene ends were 5 bases for V and 2 bases for J; bases not matched to a gene: 5. Germline V CDR1 and CDR2: MNHEY, SMNVEV (reference sequence). The CDR3 has 15 amino acids. CDR3 nucleotides: TGTGCCAGCAGTATGACTAGCGGGACTACCTACGAGCAGTACTTC. Its protein product is CASSMTSGTTYEQYF.

J is TRBJ2-7 and V is TRBV9; no clear D gene. The V gene lost 4 bases and the J gene lost 2 bases, with 13 bases spanning the gap. The CDR3 has 14 residues. The V gene's germline CDR1 is SGDLS and CDR2 YYNGEE. The CDR3 loop is CASSPEVFPYEQYF. The DNA of the CDR3 is TGTGCCAGCAGCCCTGAGGTTTTTCCCTACGAGCAGTACTTC.

The rearrangement uses TRBV6-5 and TRBJ2-2; D perhaps matches TRBD1 (5 bases). V lost 8 bases to trimming and J lost 2 bases, with 15 bases between them. Germline CDR1 reads MNHEY; CDR2 reads SVGAGI. The CDR3 sequence is 15 residues long. The CDR3 protein is CASQHLTVNTGELFF. The CDR3 DNA reads TGTGCCAGCCAACATCTGACAGTTAACACCGGGGAGCTGTTTTTT.

The V and J genes are TRBV19 and TRBJ2-1; 12 bases match TRBD2. This CDR3 contains 16 residues. CDR1 is LNHDA and CDR2 is SQIVND in the germline V gene (reference sequence). With V trimmed by 5 bases and J by 4 bases, 6 bases remained unmatched. The CDR3 loop is CASSAVTSGRYNEQFF. The CDR3 bases are TGTGCCAGTAGTGCGGTGACTAGCGGGAGATACAATGAGCAGTTCTTC.

The chain is built from TRBV11-2 and TRBJ2-7, with 7 bases identical to TRBD1. Germline V gives CDR1 SGHAT, CDR2 FQNNGV. The CDR3 is 14 amino acids. Trimming at V came to 5 bases and at J to 3 bases, leaving 7 bases not matched to a gene. This CDR3 reads CASSPGTDIYEQYF. CDR3 bases: TGTGCCAGCAGCCCCGGGACAGACATCTACGAGCAGTACTTC.

V usage is TRBV9 and J usage is TRBJ2-2; either TRBD1 or TRBD2 may fit D (5 bases each). CDR1 is SGDLS, CDR2 YYNGEE, per germline. The CDR3 has 17 amino acids. V was cut by 0 bases and J by 1 base, with 13 bases left in between. CDR3 sequence (DNA): TGTGCCAGCAGCGTAGCCCCAGGGACCCTGAACACCGGGGAGCTGTTTTTT. Protein sequence: CASSVAPGTLNTGELFF.

The chain is built from TRBV18 and TRBJ2-1; a possible D gene is TRBD1 (6 bases). The V gene lost 0 bases and the J gene lost 4 bases, with 19 bases spanning the gap. Looked up from germline, CDR1 is KGHSH and CDR2 is LQKENI. CDR3 size: 18 residues. The CDR3 sequence: CASSPPVSGQGIYNEQFF. The DNA of the CDR3 is TGTGCCAGCTCACCACCGGTGTCAGGGCAGGGGATATACAATGAGCAGTTCTTC.

CDR3 nucleotide sequence: TGTGCCAGCAGCTGGGACTTGAACACCGGGGAGCTGTTTTTT. It specifies CASSWDLNTGELFF. J is TRBJ2-2 and V is TRBV7-9; tentative D call: TRBD2 (6 bases). The CDR3 is 14 residues long. The ends were cut back, 4 bases at V and 1 base at J, with 7 bases in the middle. Germline-derived CDR1 and CDR2 are SEHNR and FQNEAQ (reference sequence).

The chain combines TRBV11-3 with TRBJ1-2; 7 positions match TRBD1. Losses at the gene ends were 5 bases for V and 7 bases for J; bases not matched to a gene: 7. The CDR3 runs to 13 residues. CDR1 SGHNT and CDR2 YENEEA come from the germline V gene. The CDR3 sequence is CASSREGAVGYTF. The CDR3 DNA is TGTGCCAGCAGCCGAGAGGGGGCAGTTGGCTACACCTTC.